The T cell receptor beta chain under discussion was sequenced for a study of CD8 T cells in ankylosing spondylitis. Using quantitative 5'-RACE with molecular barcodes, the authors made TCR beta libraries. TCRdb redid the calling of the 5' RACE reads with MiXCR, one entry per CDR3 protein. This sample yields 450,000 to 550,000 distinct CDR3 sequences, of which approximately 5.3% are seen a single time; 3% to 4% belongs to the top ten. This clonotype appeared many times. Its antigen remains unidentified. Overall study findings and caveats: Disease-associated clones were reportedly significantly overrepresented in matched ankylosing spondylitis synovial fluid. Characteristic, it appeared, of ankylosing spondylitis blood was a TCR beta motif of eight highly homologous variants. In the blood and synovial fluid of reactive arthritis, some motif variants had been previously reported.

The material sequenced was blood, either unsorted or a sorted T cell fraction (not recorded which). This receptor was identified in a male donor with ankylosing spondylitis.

The CDR3 here is CATSDSTGFLETQYF. DNA of the CDR3: TGTGCCACCAGTGATAGCACAGGGTTTCTGGAGACCCAGTACTTC. The J gene is TRBJ2-5, the V gene TRBV24-1; a possible D gene is TRBD1 (6 bases). This CDR3 is built from 15 residues. Germline V CDR1 and CDR2: KGHDR, SFDVKD. Between the trimmed V and J ends, which lost 3 bases and 5 bases, there was a span of 15 bases.